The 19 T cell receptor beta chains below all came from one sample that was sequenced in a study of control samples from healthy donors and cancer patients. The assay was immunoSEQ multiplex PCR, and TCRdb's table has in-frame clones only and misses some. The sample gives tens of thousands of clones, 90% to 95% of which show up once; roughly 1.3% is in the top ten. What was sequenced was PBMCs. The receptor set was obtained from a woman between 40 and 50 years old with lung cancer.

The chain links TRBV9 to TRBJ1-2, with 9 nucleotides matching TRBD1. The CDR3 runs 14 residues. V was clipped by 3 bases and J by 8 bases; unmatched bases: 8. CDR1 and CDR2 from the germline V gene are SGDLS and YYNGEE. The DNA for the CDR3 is TGTGCCAGCAGCGGGGCACAGGGGGCCAAGGGCTACACCTTC. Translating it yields CASSGAQGAKGYTF.

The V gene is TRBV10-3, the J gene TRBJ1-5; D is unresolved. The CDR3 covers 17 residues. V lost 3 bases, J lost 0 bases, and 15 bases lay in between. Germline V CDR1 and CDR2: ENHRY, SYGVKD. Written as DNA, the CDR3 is TGTGCCATCAGTGAATCCCCGTCGTTCCCTAGCAATCAGCCCCAGCATTTT. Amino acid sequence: CAISESPSFPSNQPQHF.

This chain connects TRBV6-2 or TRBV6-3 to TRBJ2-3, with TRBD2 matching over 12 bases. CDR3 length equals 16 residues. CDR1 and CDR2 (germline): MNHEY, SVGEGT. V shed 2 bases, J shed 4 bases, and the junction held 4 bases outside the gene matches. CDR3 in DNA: TGTGCCAGCAGTTACGCGGCTAGCGGGGGGGCAGATACGCAGTATTTT. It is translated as CASSYAASGGADTQYF.

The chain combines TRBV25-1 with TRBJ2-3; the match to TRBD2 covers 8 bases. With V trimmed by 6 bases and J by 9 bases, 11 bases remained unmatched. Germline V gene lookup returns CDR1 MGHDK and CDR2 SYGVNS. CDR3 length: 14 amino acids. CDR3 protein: CASSTSGGRGTQYF. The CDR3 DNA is TGTGCCAGCAGCACTAGCGGTGGACGGGGCACGCAGTATTTT.

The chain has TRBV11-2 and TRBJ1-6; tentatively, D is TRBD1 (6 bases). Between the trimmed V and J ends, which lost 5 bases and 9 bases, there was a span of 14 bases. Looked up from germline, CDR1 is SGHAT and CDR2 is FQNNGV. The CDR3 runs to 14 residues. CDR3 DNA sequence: TGTGCCAGCAGCCCAGGGGATTTTAGTTCACCCCTCCACTTT. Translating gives CASSPGDFSSPLHF. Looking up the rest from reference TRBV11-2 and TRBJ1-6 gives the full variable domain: EAGVAQSPRYKIIEKRQSVAFWCNPISGHATLYWYQQILGQGPKLLIQFQNNGVVDDSQLPKDRFSAERLKGVDSTLKIQPAKLEDSAVYLCASSPGDFSSPLHFGNGTRLTVT.

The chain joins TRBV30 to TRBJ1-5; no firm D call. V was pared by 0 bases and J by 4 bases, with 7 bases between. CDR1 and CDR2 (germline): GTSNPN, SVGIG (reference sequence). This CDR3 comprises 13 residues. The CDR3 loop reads CAWSVEGNQPQHF. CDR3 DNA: TGTGCCTGGAGTGTAGAAGGGAATCAGCCCCAGCATTTT.

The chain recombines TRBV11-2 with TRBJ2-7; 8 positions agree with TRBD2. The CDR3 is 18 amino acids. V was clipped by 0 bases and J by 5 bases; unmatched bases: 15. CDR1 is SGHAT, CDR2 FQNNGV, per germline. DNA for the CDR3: TGTGCCAGCAGCTTAGATGGGACACTCAGCGGGGGCATTCACGAGCAGTACTTC. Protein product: CASSLDGTLSGGIHEQYF.

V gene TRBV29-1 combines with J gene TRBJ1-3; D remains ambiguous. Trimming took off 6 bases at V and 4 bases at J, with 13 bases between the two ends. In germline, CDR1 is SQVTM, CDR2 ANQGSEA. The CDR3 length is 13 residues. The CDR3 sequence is CSVPDESGNTIYF. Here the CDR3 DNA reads TGCAGCGTCCCCGACGAGTCCGGAAACACCATATATTTT.

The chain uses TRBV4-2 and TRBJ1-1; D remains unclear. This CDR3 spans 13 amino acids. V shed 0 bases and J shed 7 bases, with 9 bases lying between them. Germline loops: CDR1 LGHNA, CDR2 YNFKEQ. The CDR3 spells CASSQDLIREAFF. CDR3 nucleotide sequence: TGTGCCAGCAGCCAAGACTTGATCCGTGAAGCTTTCTTT.

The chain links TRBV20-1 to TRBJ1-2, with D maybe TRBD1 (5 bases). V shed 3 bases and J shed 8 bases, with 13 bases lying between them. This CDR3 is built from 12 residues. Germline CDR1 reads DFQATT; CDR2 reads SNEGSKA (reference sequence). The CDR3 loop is CSASIRAEGYTF. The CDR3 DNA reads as TGCAGTGCTAGTATCAGGGCAGAAGGCTACACCTTC.

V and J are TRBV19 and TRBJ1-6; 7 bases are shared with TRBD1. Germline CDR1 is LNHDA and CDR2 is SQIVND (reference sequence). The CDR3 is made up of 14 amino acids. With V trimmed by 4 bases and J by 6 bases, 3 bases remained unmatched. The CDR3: CASSTGTANSPLHF. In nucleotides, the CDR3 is TGTGCCAGTAGTACCGGGACAGCTAATTCACCCCTCCACTTT.

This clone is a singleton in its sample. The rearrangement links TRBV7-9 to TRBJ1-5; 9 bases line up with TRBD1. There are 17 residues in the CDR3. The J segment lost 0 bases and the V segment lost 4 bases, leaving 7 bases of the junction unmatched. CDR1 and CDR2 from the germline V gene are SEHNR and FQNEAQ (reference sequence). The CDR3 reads CASSSGQGPNSNQPQHF. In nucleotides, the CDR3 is TGTGCCAGCAGCTCCGGACAGGGGCCCAATAGCAATCAGCCCCAGCATTTT.

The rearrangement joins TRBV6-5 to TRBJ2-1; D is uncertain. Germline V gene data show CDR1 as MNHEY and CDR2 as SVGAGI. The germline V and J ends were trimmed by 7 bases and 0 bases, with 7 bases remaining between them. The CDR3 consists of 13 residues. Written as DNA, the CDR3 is TGTGCCAGCAAGGTTAGCTCCTACAATGAGCAGTTCTTC. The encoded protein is CASKVSSYNEQFF.

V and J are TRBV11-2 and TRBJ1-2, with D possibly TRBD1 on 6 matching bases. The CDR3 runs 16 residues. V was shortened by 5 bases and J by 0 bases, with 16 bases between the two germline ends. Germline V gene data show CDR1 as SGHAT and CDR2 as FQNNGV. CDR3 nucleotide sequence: TGTGCCAGCAGCGGGATAGGACAGCTCGCTAACTATGGCTACACCTTC. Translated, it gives CASSGIGQLANYGYTF.

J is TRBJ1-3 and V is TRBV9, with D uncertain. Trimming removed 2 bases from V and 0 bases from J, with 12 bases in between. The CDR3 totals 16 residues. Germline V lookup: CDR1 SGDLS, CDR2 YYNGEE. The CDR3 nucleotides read TGTGCCAGCAGCGTCTCCTCTTACAACTCTGGAAACACCATATATTTT. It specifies CASSVSSYNSGNTIYF.

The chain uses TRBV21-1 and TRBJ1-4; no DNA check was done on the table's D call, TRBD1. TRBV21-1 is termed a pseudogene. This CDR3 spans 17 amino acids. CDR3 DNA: TGTGCCAGCAGCCCTGGGGGGACAGGGAACGCTAATGAAAAACTGTTTTTT. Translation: CASSPGGTGNANEKLFF.

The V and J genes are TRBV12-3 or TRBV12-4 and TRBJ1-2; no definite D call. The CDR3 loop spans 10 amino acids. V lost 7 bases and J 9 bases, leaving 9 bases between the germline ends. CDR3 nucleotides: TGTGCCAGCACCCACTGCAGCTACACCTTC. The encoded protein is CASTHCSYTF.

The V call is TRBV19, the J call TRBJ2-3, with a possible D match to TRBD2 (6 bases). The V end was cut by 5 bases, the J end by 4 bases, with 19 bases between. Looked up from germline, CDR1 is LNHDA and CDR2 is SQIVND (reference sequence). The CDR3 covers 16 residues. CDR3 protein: CASSAGTARAADTQYF. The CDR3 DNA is TGTGCCAGTAGTGCCGGGACTGCTCGGGCAGCAGATACGCAGTATTTT.

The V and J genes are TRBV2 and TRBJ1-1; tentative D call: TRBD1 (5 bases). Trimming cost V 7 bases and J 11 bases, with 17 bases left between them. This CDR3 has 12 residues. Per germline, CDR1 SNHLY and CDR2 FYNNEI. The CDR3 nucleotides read TGTGCCAGCAACTACCAGGGCTCTCGCGCTTTCTTT. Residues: CASNYQGSRAFF.